This T cell receptor (beta chain) was identified in a study of control samples from healthy donors and cancer patients. Clones were sequenced by immunoSEQ multiplex PCR, and TCRdb holds only the in-frame ones, with some missing. The sample holds roughly 27,000 clones, roughly 88% seen once. The sequence came from a man aged 45 to 65 with lung cancer. Sequenced input: PBMCs.

CDR3 DNA: TGTGCCACCAGTGATTCGGGATTCCGAGGGGGAAACACCGGGGAGCTGTTTTTT. It codes for CATSDSGFRGGNTGELFF. This chain links TRBV24-1 with TRBJ2-2; D might be TRBD1 (6 bases). In germline, CDR1 is KGHDR, CDR2 SFDVKD. V lost 2 bases, J lost 2 bases, and 17 bases lay in between. The CDR3 loop spans 18 amino acids.